This T cell receptor beta chain emerged from a study of T cells after yellow fever vaccination. This clonotype was picked up many times. As yet, its antigen is unknown. Broader study findings: Within FACS-sorted repertoires, abundant clonotypes contaminating from the bulk population could be present. Most primary-vaccination clones recurred post-booster (around 95% CD4, over 70% CD8).

Germline V lookup: CDR1 MNHEY, CDR2 SVGAGI. Trimming took 6 bases from V and 0 from J, leaving 6 bases between them. The CDR3 contains 13 residues. TCRdb independently ran MiXCR on the 5' RACE reads; one entry per CDR3 protein. The sample shows some 240,000 distinct CDR3 sequences, about 3% of them seen only once. This chain connects TRBV6-5 to TRBJ2-1; D unresolved. This clonotype was sampled from a man between 18 and 29 years old who received the YFV17D yellow fever vaccine. Sequenced here: CD4+ T cells sorted from PBMCs, sampled 10 days after the yellow fever booster vaccination. CDR3 protein: CASRWGSYNEQFF. Written as DNA, the CDR3 is TGTGCCAGCAGATGGGGCTCCTACAATGAGCAGTTCTTC.